This T cell receptor (beta chain) was identified during a study of cytomegalovirus exposure and HLA in healthy donors. Findings and limits, study-wide: The only immune exposure information that was available was CMV serostatus. Published work reported that the classifier diagnosed cytomegalovirus status with high specificity and sensitivity.

13 Jbeta primers and 60 Vbeta primers were used for the PCR. Profiled with immunoSEQ multiplex PCR; TCRdb holds only in-frame clones, not every one. The table records 130,000 to 150,000 clones, about 80% of them present only once. To note about this clone: Its antigen remains unknown.

After removal of 2 bases from V and 4 bases from J, the junction contained 6 bases not matched to a gene. The CDR3 sequence is 15 residues long. Looked up from germline, CDR1 is GTSNPN and CDR2 is SVGIG (reference sequence). Sample: PBMCs. This chain joins TRBV30 and TRBJ1-5; 9 bases fit TRBD1. The sequence was collected from a man between 35 and 55 years old in good health and CMV-seronegative. CDR3 nucleotides: TGTGCCTGGAGTCGGGACAGGGCGGGAAATCAGCCCCAGCATTTT. Residues: CAWSRDRAGNQPQHF.